These T cell receptor beta chains were read from a single sample in a study of cytomegalovirus exposure and HLA in healthy donors. TCRdb's copy holds only in-frame clones and misses some; the assay was immunoSEQ multiplex PCR. The sample includes some 170,000 clones, roughly 86% of them seen just once. The sample was PBMCs. These receptors all come from a man in his late teens or twenties in good health and CMV-seropositive. Both conserved end residues are part of each CDR3. A D gene is named only where the DNA matches it firmly. Clone size is not always given. Where it is, it says once, few, many or a class for expanded clones.

V: TRBV15
D: TRBD1
size: -
J: TRBJ1-2
DNA: TGTGCCACCAGCAGAGATAGGGGACAGGAGGCTAACTATGGCTACACCTTC
CDR3: CATSRDRGQEANYGYTF

V: TRBV7-8
D: TRBD1
size: -
J: TRBJ2-7
DNA: TGTGCCAGCAGCTTAAAAGGGACAGGGATACCCTACGAGCAGTACTTC
CDR3: CASSLKGTGIPYEQYF

V: TRBV2
D: -
size: -
J: TRBJ2-7
DNA: TGTGCCAGCAGCGCACCGAGGGTCAGGGAGCAGTACTTC
CDR3: CASSAPRVREQYF

V: TRBV4-3
D: -
size: -
J: TRBJ2-2
DNA: TGCGCCAGCAGCCAAGAGAGGTCGGCGAACACCGGGGAGCTGTTTTTT
CDR3: CASSQERSANTGELFF

V: TRBV9
D: -
size: -
J: TRBJ1-4
DNA: TGTGCCAGCAGCGTCGCCCCGGGTTACTCTAAGTTGTTTTTT
CDR3: CASSVAPGYSKLFF

V: TRBV10-3
D: -
size: -
J: TRBJ2-1
DNA: TGTGCCATCAGGACTCAGCATGAGCAGTTCTTC
CDR3: CAIRTQHEQFF

V: TRBV5-6
D: -
size: -
J: TRBJ2-7
DNA: TGTGCCAGCAGCCCTCTTGTAATACGGGACACTACCTACGAGCAGTACTTC
CDR3: CASSPLVIRDTTYEQYF

V: TRBV4-1
D: TRBD2
size: once
J: TRBJ2-3
DNA: TGCGCCAGCAGCCAAGATTTCTCGTCGGGACTAGCGGTTCGGGTAGATACGCAGTATTTT
CDR3: CASSQDFSSGLAVRVDTQYF

V: TRBV4-3
D: TRBD2
size: -
J: TRBJ2-7
DNA: TGCGCCAGCAGCCAAGACCGACTAGCGGGCCGCTACGAGCAGTACTTC
CDR3: CASSQDRLAGRYEQYF

V: TRBV9
D: TRBD2
size: -
J: TRBJ2-1
DNA: TGTGCCAGCAGCGTATCGGGAGGGCCGGAAAATGAGCAGTTCTTC
CDR3: CASSVSGGPENEQFF

V: TRBV5-6
D: TRBD2
size: -
J: TRBJ2-7
DNA: TGTGCCAGCCAGCGGACTGGGGGGGACGAGCAGTACTTC
CDR3: CASQRTGGDEQYF

V: TRBV5-1
D: TRBD2
size: once
J: TRBJ2-1
DNA: TGCGCCAGCAGCTTGTTCGCTAGCGGGATCTCCTACAATGAGCAGTTCTTC
CDR3: CASSLFASGISYNEQFF

V: TRBV10-3
D: TRBD1
size: -
J: TRBJ1-1
DNA: TGTGCCACCCGGACAGGTGGACAGAACACTGAAGCTTTCTTT
CDR3: CATRTGGQNTEAFF

V: TRBV18
D: -
size: -
J: TRBJ1-2
DNA: TGTGCCAGCTCAATAGACACTAACTATGGCTACACCTTC
CDR3: CASSIDTNYGYTF

V: TRBV21-1
D: -
size: -
J: TRBJ2-7
DNA: TGTGCCAGCAGCAACACAGGGTCCTACGAGCAGTACTTC
CDR3: CASSNTGSYEQYF

V: TRBV19
D: TRBD2
size: -
J: TRBJ2-7
DNA: TGTGCCAGTAGTCCTGGGACTAGCGTATACGAGCAGTACTTC
CDR3: CASSPGTSVYEQYF

V: TRBV11-2
D: TRBD1
size: -
J: TRBJ2-3
DNA: TGTGCCAGCACCCCAAGAAGCAGGGGGCGATCAGATACGCAGTATTTT
CDR3: CASTPRSRGRSDTQYF

V: TRBV27
D: -
size: -
J: TRBJ2-7
DNA: TGTGCCAGCAGTCCCATCGAAGCCTACTCCTACGAGCAGTACTTC
CDR3: CASSPIEAYSYEQYF

V: TRBV28
D: -
size: -
J: TRBJ2-3
DNA: TGTGCCAGCAGGGGAGTAGTAGTGACAGATACGCAGTATTTT
CDR3: CASRGVVVTDTQYF

V: TRBV6-5
D: TRBD1
size: -
J: TRBJ2-7
DNA: TGTGCCAGCAGCCGTGGACAGGGATTCTCCTACGAGCAGTACTTC
CDR3: CASSRGQGFSYEQYF

V: TRBV6-6
D: TRBD1
size: -
J: TRBJ1-2
DNA: TGTGCCAGCAGATTACAGGGGATTGGCTATGGCTACACCTTC
CDR3: CASRLQGIGYGYTF

V: TRBV18
D: -
size: -
J: TRBJ2-6
DNA: TGTGCCAGCTTCCCCGCGCCGGGGGGGGCCAACGTCCTGACTTTC
CDR3: CASFPAPGGANVLTF

V: TRBV14
D: TRBD1
size: -
J: TRBJ1-5
DNA: TGTGCCAGCAGCCACAGCGGACAGGCCCAGCCCCAGCATTTT
CDR3: CASSHSGQAQPQHF

V: TRBV6-1
D: TRBD2
size: -
J: TRBJ2-1
DNA: TGTGCCACCTCAATCCTAGCGGGGACAGACAATGAGCAGTTCTTC
CDR3: CATSILAGTDNEQFF

V: TRBV19
D: TRBD2
size: -
J: TRBJ2-1
DNA: TGTGCCAGTAGTCGCACTAGCGGGATCCCCTACAATGAGCAGTTCTTC
CDR3: CASSRTSGIPYNEQFF

V: TRBV18
D: -
size: -
J: TRBJ2-2
DNA: TGTGCCAGCTCACCACTGAACATCGCGAACACCGGGGAGCTGTTTTTT
CDR3: CASSPLNIANTGELFF

V: TRBV6-6
D: TRBD2
size: -
J: TRBJ2-7
DNA: TGTGCCAGCAGATGGACTAGCGGGGGCTCCTACGAGCAGTACTTC
CDR3: CASRWTSGGSYEQYF

V: TRBV6-6
D: TRBD1
size: -
J: TRBJ2-5
DNA: TGTGCCAGCTCTTTACAGGGGGCCGGGGGAGAGACCCAGTACTTC
CDR3: CASSLQGAGGETQYF

V: TRBV30
D: -
size: -
J: TRBJ2-5
DNA: TGTGCCTGGAGTCGGCAGGGGGAGACCCAGTACTTC
CDR3: CAWSRQGETQYF

V: TRBV27
D: -
size: -
J: TRBJ2-3
DNA: TGTGCCAGCAGTCTAGCGAGTATCACAGATACGCAGTATTTT
CDR3: CASSLASITDTQYF

V: TRBV10-1
D: TRBD1
size: -
J: TRBJ2-3
DNA: TGCGCCAGCACTCGAGACAGGGGCTGGGATGGGGGCACAGATACGCAGTATTTT
CDR3: CASTRDRGWDGGTDTQYF

V: TRBV27
D: TRBD1
size: -
J: TRBJ2-5
DNA: TGTGCCAGCAGTTTATCGACAGGGCCCTGGGAGACCCAGTACTTC
CDR3: CASSLSTGPWETQYF

V: TRBV4-2
D: TRBD1
size: few
J: TRBJ1-3
DNA: TGTGCCAGCAGCCAGGGGACAGGAGACTCTGGAAACACCATATATTTT
CDR3: CASSQGTGDSGNTIYF